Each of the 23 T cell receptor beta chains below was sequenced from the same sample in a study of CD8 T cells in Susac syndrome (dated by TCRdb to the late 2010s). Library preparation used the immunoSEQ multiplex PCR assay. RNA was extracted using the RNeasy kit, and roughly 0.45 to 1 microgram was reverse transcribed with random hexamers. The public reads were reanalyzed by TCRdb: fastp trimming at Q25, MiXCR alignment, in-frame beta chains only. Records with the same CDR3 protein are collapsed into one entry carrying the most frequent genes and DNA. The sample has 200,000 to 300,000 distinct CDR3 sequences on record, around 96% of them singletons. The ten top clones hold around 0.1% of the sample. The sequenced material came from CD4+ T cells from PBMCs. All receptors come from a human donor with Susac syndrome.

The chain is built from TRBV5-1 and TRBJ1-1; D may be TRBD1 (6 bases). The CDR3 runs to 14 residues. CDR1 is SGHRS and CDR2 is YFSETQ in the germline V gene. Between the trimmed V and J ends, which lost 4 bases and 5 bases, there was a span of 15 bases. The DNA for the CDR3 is TGCGCCAGCAGCCCGGGACATCGAGGGACTGAAGCTTTCTTT. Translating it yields CASSPGHRGTEAFF.

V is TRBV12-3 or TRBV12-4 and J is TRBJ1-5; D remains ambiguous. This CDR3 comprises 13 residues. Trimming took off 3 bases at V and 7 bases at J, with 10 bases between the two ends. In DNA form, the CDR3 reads TGTGCCAGCAGTTTCGAGGGAAAGCAGCCCCAGCATTTT. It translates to CASSFEGKQPQHF.

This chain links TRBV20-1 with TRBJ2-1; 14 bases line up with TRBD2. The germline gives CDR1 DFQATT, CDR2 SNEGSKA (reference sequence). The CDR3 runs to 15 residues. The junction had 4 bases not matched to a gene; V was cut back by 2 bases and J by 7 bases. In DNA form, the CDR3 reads TGCAGTGCTAGAACGGGACTAGCGGGAGCTAATGAGCAGTTCTTC. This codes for CSARTGLAGANEQFF.

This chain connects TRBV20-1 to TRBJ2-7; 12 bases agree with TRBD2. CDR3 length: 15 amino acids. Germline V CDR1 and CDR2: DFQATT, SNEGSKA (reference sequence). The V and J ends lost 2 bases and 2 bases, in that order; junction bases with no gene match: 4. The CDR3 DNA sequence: TGCAGTGCTAGAACCACTAGCGGGAGGACCTACGAGCAGTACTTC. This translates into CSARTTSGRTYEQYF.

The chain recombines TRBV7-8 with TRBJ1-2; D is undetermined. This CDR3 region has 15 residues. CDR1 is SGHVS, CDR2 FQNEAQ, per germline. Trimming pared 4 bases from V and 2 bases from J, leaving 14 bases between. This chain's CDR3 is CASSSTPGKNYGYTF. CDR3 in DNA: TGTGCCAGCAGCTCGACTCCCGGTAAAAACTATGGCTACACCTTC.

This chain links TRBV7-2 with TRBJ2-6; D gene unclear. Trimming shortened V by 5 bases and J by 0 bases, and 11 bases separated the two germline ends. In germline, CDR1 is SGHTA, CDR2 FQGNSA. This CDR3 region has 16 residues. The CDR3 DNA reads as TGTGCCAGCAGCATGAGGCGTCTCTCTGGGGCCAACGTCCTGACTTTC. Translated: CASSMRRLSGANVLTF.

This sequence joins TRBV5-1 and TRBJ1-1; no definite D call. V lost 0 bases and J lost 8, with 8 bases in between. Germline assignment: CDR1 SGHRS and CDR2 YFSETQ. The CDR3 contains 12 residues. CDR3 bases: TGCGCCAGCAGCTTGGTGGATGAGGAAGCTTTCTTT. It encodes CASSLVDEEAFF.

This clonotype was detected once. The CDR3 nucleotides are TGCAGTGCTAGCGCTGGGACCGACCCCGCCTACGAGCAGTACTTC. This codes for CSASAGTDPAYEQYF. J is TRBJ2-7 and V is TRBV20-1; D is possibly TRBD1 or TRBD2 (5 bases each). V shed 3 bases and J shed 2 bases, with 17 bases lying between them. CDR3 length: 15 residues. Germline CDR1 reads DFQATT; CDR2 reads SNEGSKA (reference sequence).

CDR3 DNA sequence: TGCGCCAGCAGCCTTTCTCCGGGACAAAACATTCAGTACTTC. Translation gives CASSLSPGQNIQYF. The gene calls are TRBV4-1 and TRBJ2-4; D assignment may be TRBD1 or TRBD2 (5 bases each). The CDR3 is 14 amino acids. Trimming took off 4 bases at V and 5 bases at J, with 12 bases between the two ends. Germline V gene sequence: CDR1 MGHRA, CDR2 YSYEKL.

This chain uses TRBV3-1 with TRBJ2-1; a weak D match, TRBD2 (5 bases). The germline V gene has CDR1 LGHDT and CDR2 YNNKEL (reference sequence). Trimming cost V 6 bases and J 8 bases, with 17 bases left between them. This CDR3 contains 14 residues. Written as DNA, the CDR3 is TGTGCCAGCAGGCTTCTTACTAGATCGGATGAGCAGTTCTTC. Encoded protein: CASRLLTRSDEQFF.

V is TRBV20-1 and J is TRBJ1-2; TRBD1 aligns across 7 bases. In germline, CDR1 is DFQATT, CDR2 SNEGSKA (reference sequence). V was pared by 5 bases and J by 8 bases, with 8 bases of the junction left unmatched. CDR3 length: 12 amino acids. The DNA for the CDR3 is TGCAGTGCTTGGGGACAGCTCCCGGGCTACACCTTC. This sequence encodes CSAWGQLPGYTF.

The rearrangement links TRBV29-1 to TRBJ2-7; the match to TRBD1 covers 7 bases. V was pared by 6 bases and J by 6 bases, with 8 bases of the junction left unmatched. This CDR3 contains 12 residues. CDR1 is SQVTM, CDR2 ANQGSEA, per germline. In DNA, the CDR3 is TGCAGCGTCACTTACAGGGGATCCGAGCAGTACTTC. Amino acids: CSVTYRGSEQYF.

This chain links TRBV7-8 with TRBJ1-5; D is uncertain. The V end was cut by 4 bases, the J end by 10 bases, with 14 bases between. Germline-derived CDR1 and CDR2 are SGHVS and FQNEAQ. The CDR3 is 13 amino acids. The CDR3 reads CASSSRASAPQHF. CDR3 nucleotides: TGTGCCAGCAGCTCCCGTGCGAGCGCTCCCCAGCATTTT. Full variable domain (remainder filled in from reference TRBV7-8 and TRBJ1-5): GAGVSQSPRYKVAKRGQDVALRCDPISGHVSLFWYQQALGQGPEFLTYFQNEAQLDKSGLPSDRFFAERPEGSVSTLKIQRTQQEDSAVYLCASSSRASAPQHFGDGTRLSIL.

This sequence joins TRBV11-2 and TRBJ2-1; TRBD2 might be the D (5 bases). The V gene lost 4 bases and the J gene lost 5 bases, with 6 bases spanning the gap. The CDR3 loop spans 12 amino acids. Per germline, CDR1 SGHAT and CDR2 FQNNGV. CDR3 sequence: CASSSSNNEQFF. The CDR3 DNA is TGTGCCAGCAGCTCTAGCAACAATGAGCAGTTCTTC.

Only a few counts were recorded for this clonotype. CDR3 coding DNA: TGTGCCAGCAGTAGTACAGGGTTCTACGAGCAGTACTTC. This encodes CASSSTGFYEQYF. V gene TRBV6-5 combines with J gene TRBJ2-7, with D possibly being TRBD1 (6 bases). The CDR3 runs 13 residues. Germline CDR1 and CDR2: MNHEY and SVGAGI. V dropped 5 bases and J dropped 3 bases, with 11 bases sitting between them.

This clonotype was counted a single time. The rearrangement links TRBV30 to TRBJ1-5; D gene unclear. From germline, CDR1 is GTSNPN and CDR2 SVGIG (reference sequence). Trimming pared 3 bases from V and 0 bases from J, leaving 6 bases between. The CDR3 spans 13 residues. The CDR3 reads CAWRPDSNQPQHF. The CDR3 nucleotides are TGTGCCTGGAGACCCGATAGCAATCAGCCCCAGCATTTT.

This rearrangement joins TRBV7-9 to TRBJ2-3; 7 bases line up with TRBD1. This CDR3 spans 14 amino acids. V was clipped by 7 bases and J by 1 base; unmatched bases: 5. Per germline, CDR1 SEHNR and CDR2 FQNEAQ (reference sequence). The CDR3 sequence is CASTLGQRTDTQYF. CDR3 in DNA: TGTGCCAGCACCCTGGGACAGCGCACAGATACGCAGTATTTT.

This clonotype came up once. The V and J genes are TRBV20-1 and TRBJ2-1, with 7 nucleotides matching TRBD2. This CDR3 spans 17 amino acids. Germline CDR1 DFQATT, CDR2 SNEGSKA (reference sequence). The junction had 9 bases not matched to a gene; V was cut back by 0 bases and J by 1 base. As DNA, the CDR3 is TGCAGTGCTAGAGATCGCCTAGCGGCTATTTCCTACAATGAGCAGTTCTTC. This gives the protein CSARDRLAAISYNEQFF.

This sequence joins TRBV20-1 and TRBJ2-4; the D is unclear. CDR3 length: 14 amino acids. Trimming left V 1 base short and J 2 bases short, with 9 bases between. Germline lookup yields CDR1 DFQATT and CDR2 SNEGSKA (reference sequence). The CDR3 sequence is CSARVGSPKNIQYF. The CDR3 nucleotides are TGCAGTGCTAGAGTGGGATCACCCAAAAACATTCAGTACTTC.

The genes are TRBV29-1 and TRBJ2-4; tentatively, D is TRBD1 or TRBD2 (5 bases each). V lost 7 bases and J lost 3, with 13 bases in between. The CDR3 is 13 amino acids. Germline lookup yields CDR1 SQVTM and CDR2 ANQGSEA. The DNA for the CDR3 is TGCAGCGCCTTTGGGGGAGACAAAAACATTCAGTACTTC. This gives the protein CSAFGGDKNIQYF.

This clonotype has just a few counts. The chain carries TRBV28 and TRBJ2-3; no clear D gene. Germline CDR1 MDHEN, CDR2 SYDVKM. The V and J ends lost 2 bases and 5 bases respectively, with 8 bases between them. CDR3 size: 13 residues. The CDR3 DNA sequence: TGTGCCAGCAGTTTACCCGGGCGAGATACGCAGTATTTT. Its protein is CASSLPGRDTQYF. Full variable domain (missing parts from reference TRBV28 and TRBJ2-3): DVKVTQSSRYLVKRTGEKVFLECVQDMDHENMFWYRQDPGLGLRLIYFSYDVKMKEKGDIPEGYSVSREKKERFSLILESASTNQTSMYLCASSLPGRDTQYFGPGTRLTVL.

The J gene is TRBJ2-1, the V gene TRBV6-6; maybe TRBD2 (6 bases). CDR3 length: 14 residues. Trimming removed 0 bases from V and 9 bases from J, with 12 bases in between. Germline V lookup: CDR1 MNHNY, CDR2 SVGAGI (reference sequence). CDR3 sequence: CASSYSGTSSEQFF. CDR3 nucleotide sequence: TGTGCCAGCAGTTACTCGGGGACTTCCAGTGAGCAGTTCTTC.

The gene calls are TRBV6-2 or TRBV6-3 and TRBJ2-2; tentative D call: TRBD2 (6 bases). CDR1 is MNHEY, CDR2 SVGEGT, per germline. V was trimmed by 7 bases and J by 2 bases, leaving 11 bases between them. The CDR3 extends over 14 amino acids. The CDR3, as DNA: TGTGCCAGCAAATTACTAGCCAACACCGGGGAGCTGTTTTTT. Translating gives CASKLLANTGELFF.